The 23 T cell receptor beta chains below come from one sample, sequenced in a study of T cells expressing NK-cell markers. TCRdb derives one entry per CDR3 protein from the 5' RACE reads, leaving out DNA. The table gives roughly 280,000 distinct CDR3 sequences; the top ten clones make up approximately 0.39% of it. The source material was blood T cells: a sorted CD56 or NKG2C T cell subset, CD4+ or CD8+ T cells, or bulk PBMC T cells (not recorded which). The receptors were gathered from a man between 18 and 29 years old in good health.

The rearrangement joins TRBV20-1 to TRBJ2-5; without DNA, the TCRdb call of TRBD2 cannot be checked. CDR1 is DFQATT and CDR2 is SNEGSKA in the germline V gene (reference sequence). The CDR3 sequence is 17 residues long. CDR3: CSASNDRTSGFKETQYF.

The V call is TRBV7-6, the J call TRBJ2-2. The CDR3 sequence is 14 residues long. CDR1 is SGHVS and CDR2 is FNYEAQ in the germline V gene. The CDR3 spells CASSWHRNTGELFF.

The chain carries TRBV12-3 or TRBV12-4 and TRBJ2-7; the TRBD1 assignment by TCRdb is unverifiable without DNA. The CDR3 runs to 15 residues. The CDR3 protein is CASSSGTGWNYEQYF.

The chain uses TRBV10-3 and TRBJ2-6; TCRdb's assignment of TRBD2 cannot be checked, as there is no DNA. The CDR3 runs to 14 residues. CDR1 is ENHRY and CDR2 is SYGVKD in the germline V gene. CDR3: CAIGRGSGANVLTF.

The chain joins TRBV7-8 to TRBJ1-6. CDR3 size: 13 residues. Germline V gives CDR1 SGHVS, CDR2 FQNEAQ. The CDR3 protein is CASSPDFNSPLHF.

This chain joins TRBV14 and TRBJ2-1. CDR3 length equals 11 residues. In germline, CDR1 is SGHDN, CDR2 FVKESK. This CDR3 reads CASSHTFEQFF.

This rearrangement joins TRBV5-5 to TRBJ2-5; the TRBD1 assignment by TCRdb is unverifiable without DNA. The CDR3 has 15 amino acids. Germline V lookup: CDR1 SGHKS, CDR2 YYEKEE (reference sequence). The CDR3 spells CASSLEQGYGETQYF.

This rearrangement joins TRBV19 to TRBJ2-2; with no DNA, the TCRdb D assignment of TRBD1 cannot be verified. The CDR3 length is 14 residues. In germline, CDR1 is LNHDA, CDR2 SQIVND (reference sequence). CDR3 residues: CASKTGGNTGELFF.

V gene TRBV12-3 or TRBV12-4 combines with J gene TRBJ1-1; absent DNA, TCRdb's TRBD1 call cannot be checked. CDR3 length: 15 amino acids. Here the CDR3 reads CASSKTGLRGTEAFF.

This chain connects TRBV18 to TRBJ2-2; the TRBD2 assignment by TCRdb is unverifiable without DNA. This CDR3 region has 15 residues. CDR1 and CDR2 from the germline V gene are KGHSH and LQKENI. The CDR3 region is CASSGRTANTGELFF. Supplemented by reference TRBV18 and TRBJ2-2, the full variable domain reads NAGVMQNPRHLVRRRGQEARLRCSPMKGHSHVYWYRQLPEEGLKFMVYLQKENIIDESGMPKERFSAEFPKEGPSILRIQQVVRGDSAAYFCASSGRTANTGELFFGEGSRLTVL.

Here the CDR3 reads CSARDNRRSNQPQHF. The V call is TRBV20-1, the J call TRBJ1-5; with no DNA, the TCRdb D assignment of TRBD1 cannot be verified. Per germline, CDR1 DFQATT and CDR2 SNEGSKA (reference sequence). The CDR3 is made up of 15 amino acids.

The chain carries TRBV7-2 and TRBJ2-3; TCRdb reports TRBD1, a call that lacks DNA to check it against. The CDR3 covers 14 residues. Germline-derived CDR1 and CDR2 are SGHTA and FQGNSA. CDR3 sequence: CASSLRGPSDTQYF. The full variable domain, in which reference TRBV7-2 and TRBJ2-3 provide the parts outside the CDR3, is GAGVSQSPSNKVTEKGKDVELRCDPISGHTALYWYRQSLGQGLEFLIYFQGNSAPDKSGLPSDRFSAERTGGSVSTLTIQRTQQEDSAVYLCASSLRGPSDTQYFGPGTRLTVL.

The CDR3 loop reads CSVSLSVNEQFF. The chain carries TRBV29-1 and TRBJ2-1; TCRdb lists TRBD1, though no DNA is available to test this call. The CDR3 extends over 12 amino acids. Germline V gene sequence: CDR1 SQVTM, CDR2 ANQGSEA.

The V gene is TRBV12-3 or TRBV12-4, the J gene TRBJ2-7; TCRdb indicates TRBD1, and absent DNA this call remains unverified. There are 13 residues in the CDR3. The CDR3: CASSRTGNYEQYF.

J is TRBJ2-1 and V is TRBV18. There are 16 residues in the CDR3. The germline V gene encodes CDR1 KGHSH and CDR2 LQKENI. Here the CDR3 reads CASRPDGGRPYNEQFF. Complete variable domain (other parts from reference TRBV18 and TRBJ2-1): NAGVMQNPRHLVRRRGQEARLRCSPMKGHSHVYWYRQLPEEGLKFMVYLQKENIIDESGMPKERFSAEFPKEGPSILRIQQVVRGDSAAYFCASRPDGGRPYNEQFFGPGTRLTVL.

The CDR3 sequence: CASSLTSQVTDTQYF. The chain couples TRBV7-7 to TRBJ2-3; as DNA is missing, the TRBD1 call by TCRdb cannot be tested. The CDR3 runs to 15 residues. Germline V CDR1 and CDR2: SSHAT, FNYEAQ (reference sequence).

V and J are TRBV12-3 or TRBV12-4 and TRBJ1-5. The CDR3 is made up of 15 amino acids. This CDR3 reads CASKLGAGRNQPQHF.

The J gene is TRBJ2-1, the V gene TRBV7-8; TCRdb's D gene call, TRBD2, goes unchecked for lack of DNA. The CDR3 loop spans 16 amino acids. Per the germline V gene, CDR1 is SGHVS and CDR2 is FQNEAQ. The CDR3 protein is CASSPLGLAGGNEQFF.

This chain uses TRBV4-2 with TRBJ2-3; checking the TCRdb D call of TRBD1 is not possible without DNA. This CDR3 is 15 amino acids long. In germline, CDR1 is LGHNA, CDR2 YNFKEQ. The CDR3 loop is CASRTRDGDTDTQYF.

V usage is TRBV11-2 and J usage is TRBJ2-1; TCRdb's assignment of TRBD2 cannot be checked, as there is no DNA. In germline, CDR1 is SGHAT, CDR2 FQNNGV. The CDR3 sequence is 19 residues long. CDR3 in amino acids: CASSLNLMASGSHYNEQFF.

The chain has TRBV2 and TRBJ1-5; with no DNA, the TCRdb D assignment of TRBD1 cannot be verified. Germline CDR1 is SNHLY and CDR2 is FYNNEI. This CDR3 has 12 residues. The CDR3 is CASGDRSWPQHF. Variable domain in full (rest from reference TRBV2 and TRBJ1-5): EPEVTQTPSHQVTQMGQEVILRCVPISNHLYFYWYRQILGQKVEFLVSFYNNEISEKSEIFDDQFSVERPDGSNFTLKIRSTKLEDSAMYFCASGDRSWPQHFGDGTRLSIL.

This chain joins TRBV12-3 or TRBV12-4 and TRBJ2-3; TCRdb names TRBD2, which stays unverified in the absence of DNA. There are 15 residues in the CDR3. The CDR3 sequence is CASRTISGRTDTQYF.

This chain links TRBV7-9 with TRBJ2-5; TCRdb's D gene call, TRBD1, goes unchecked for lack of DNA. This CDR3 is 16 amino acids long. The germline gives CDR1 SEHNR, CDR2 FQNEAQ (reference sequence). Here the CDR3 reads CASSSRGIKGRETQYF.